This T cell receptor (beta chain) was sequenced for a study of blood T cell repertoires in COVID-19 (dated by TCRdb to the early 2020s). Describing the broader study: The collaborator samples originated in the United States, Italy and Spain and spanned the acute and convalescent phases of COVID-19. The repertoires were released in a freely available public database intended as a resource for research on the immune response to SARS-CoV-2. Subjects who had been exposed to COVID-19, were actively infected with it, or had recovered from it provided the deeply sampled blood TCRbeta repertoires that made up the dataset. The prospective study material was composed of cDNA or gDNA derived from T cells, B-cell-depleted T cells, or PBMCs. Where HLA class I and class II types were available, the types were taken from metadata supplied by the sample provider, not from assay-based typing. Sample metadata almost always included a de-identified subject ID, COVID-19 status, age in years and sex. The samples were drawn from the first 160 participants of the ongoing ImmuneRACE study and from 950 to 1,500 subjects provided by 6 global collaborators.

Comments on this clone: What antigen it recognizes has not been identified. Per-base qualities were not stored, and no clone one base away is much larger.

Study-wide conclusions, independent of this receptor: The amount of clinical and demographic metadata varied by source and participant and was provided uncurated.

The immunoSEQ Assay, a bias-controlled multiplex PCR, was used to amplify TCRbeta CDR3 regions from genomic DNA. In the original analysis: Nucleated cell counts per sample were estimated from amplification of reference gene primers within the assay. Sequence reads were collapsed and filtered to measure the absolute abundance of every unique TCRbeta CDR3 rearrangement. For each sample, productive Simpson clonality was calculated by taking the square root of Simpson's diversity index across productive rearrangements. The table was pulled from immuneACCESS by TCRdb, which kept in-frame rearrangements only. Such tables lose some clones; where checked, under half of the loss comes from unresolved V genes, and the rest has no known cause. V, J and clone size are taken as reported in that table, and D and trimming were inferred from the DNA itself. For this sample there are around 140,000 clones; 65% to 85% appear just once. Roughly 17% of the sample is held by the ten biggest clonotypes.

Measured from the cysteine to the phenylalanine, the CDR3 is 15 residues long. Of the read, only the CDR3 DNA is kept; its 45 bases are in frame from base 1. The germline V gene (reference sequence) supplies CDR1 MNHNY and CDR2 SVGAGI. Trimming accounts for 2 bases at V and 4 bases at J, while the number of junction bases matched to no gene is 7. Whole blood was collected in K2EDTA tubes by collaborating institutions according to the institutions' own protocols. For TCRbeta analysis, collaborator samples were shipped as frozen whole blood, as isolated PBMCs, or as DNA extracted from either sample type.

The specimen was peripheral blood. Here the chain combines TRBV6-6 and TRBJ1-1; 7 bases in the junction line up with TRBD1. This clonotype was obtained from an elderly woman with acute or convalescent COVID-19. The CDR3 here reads CASSYQGGFTTEAFF. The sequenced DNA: TGTGCCAGCAGTTACCAGGGGGGTTTTACCACTGAAGCTTTCTTT.